Presented here are 5 T cell receptor beta chains from one specimen sequenced in a study of control samples from healthy donors and cancer patients. Profiling relied on immunoSEQ multiplex PCR, and the TCRdb table lists in-frame clones only, not all of them. The table shows 170,000 or so clones, with more than 90% occurring only once. The specimen was blood. These receptors all stem from a man aged 25 to 40 in good health.

The chain recombines TRBV6-2 or TRBV6-3 with TRBJ1-2; D call uncertain. Germline loops: CDR1 MNHEY, CDR2 SVGEGT. The CDR3 sequence is 14 residues long. The V end was cut by 2 bases, the J end by 7 bases, with 14 bases between. CDR3 in DNA: TGTGCCAGCAGTTACCCCAATTGGAGTAGTGGCTACACCTTC. Its translation: CASSYPNWSSGYTF.

V is TRBV2 and J is TRBJ1-1; D is uncertain. CDR1 is SNHLY, CDR2 FYNNEI, per germline. The CDR3 extends over 14 amino acids. Deletions cut 5 bases from V and 2 bases from J, with 12 bases between. The CDR3 region is CASSLGGPNTEAFF. The CDR3 DNA is TGTGCCAGCAGTCTGGGAGGGCCTAACACTGAAGCTTTCTTT.

J is TRBJ2-1 and V is TRBV20-1; maybe TRBD1 (5 bases). This CDR3 spans 11 amino acids. The germline CDR1 and CDR2 sequences are DFQATT and SNEGSKA (reference sequence). The V and J ends lost 3 bases and 7 bases respectively, with 7 bases between them. This chain's CDR3 is CSARTVNEQFF. In DNA, the CDR3 is TGCAGTGCTAGGACAGTTAATGAGCAGTTCTTC.

V gene TRBV15 combines with J gene TRBJ2-1; 12 bases fit TRBD2. CDR3 length: 20 amino acids. V trimming: 6 bases; J trimming: 0 bases; junction bases outside the gene matches: 15. Germline-derived CDR1 and CDR2 are LNHNV and YYDKDF (reference sequence). CDR3 in amino acids: CATSLSLGLAGLSSYNEQFF. CDR3 DNA: TGTGCCACCAGTTTATCTCTCGGACTAGCGGGGTTGAGCTCCTACAATGAGCAGTTCTTC.

This chain connects TRBV6-4 to TRBJ2-7; 8 bases align to TRBD1. The germline gives CDR1 MRHNA, CDR2 SNTAGT. Trimming removed 6 bases from V and 3 bases from J; junction bases left unmatched: 4. This CDR3 region has 13 residues. The DNA of the CDR3 is TGTGCCAGCAGGCGGACAGGGTTCTACGAGCAGTACTTC. Translating it yields CASRRTGFYEQYF.